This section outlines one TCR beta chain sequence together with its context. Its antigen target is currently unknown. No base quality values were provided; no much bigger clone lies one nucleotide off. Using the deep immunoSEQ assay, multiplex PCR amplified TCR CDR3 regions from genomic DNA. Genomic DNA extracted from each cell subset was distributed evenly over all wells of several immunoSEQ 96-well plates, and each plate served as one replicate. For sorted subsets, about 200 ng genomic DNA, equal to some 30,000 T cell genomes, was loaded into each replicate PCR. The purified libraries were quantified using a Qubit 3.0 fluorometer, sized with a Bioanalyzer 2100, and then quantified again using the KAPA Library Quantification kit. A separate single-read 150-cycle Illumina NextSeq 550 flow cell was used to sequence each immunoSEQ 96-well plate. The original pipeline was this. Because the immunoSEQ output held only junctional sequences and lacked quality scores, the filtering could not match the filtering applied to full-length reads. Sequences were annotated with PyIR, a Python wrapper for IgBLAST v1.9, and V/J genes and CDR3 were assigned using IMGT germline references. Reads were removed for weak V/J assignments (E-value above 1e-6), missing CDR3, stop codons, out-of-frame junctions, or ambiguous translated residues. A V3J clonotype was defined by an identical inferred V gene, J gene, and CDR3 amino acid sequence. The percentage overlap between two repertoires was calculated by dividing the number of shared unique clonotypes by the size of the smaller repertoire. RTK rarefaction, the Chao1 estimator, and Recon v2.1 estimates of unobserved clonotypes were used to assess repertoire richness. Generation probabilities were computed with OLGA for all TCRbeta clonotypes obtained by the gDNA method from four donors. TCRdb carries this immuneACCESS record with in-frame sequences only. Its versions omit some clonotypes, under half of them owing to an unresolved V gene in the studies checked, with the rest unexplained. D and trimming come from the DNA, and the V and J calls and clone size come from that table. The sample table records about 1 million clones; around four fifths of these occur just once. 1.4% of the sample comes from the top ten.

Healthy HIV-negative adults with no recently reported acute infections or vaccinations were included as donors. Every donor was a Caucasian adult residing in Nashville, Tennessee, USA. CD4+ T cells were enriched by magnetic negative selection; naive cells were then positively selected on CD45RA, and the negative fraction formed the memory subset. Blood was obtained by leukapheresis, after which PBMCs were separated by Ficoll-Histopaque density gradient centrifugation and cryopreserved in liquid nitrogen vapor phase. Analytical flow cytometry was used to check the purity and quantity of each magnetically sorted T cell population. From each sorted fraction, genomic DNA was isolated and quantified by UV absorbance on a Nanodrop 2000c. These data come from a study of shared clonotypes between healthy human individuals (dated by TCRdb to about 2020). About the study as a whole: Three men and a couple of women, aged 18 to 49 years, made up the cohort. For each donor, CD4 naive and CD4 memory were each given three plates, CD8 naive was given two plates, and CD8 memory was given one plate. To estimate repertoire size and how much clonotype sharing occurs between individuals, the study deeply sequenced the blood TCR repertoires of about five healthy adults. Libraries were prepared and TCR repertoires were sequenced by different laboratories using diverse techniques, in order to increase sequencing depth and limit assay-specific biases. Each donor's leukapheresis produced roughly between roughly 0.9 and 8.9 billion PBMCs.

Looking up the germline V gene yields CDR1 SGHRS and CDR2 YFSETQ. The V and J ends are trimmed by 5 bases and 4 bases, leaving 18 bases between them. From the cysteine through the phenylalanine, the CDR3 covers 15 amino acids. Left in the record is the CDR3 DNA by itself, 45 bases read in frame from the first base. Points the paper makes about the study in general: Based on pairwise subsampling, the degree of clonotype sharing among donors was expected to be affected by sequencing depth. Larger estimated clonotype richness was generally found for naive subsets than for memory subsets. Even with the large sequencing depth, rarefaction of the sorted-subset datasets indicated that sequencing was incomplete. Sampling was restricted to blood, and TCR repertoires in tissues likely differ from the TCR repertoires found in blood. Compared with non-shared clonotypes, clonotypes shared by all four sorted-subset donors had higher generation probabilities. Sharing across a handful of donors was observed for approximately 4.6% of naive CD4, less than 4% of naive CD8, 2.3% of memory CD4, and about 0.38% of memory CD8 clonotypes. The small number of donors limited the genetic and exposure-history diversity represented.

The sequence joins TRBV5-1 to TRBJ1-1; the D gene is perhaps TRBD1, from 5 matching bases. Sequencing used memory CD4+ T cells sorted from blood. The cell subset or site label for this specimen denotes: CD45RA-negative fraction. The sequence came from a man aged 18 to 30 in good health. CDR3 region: CASRDPSQGFTEAFF. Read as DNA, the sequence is TGCGCCAGCAGGGATCCCAGCCAGGGCTTCACTGAAGCTTTCTTT.